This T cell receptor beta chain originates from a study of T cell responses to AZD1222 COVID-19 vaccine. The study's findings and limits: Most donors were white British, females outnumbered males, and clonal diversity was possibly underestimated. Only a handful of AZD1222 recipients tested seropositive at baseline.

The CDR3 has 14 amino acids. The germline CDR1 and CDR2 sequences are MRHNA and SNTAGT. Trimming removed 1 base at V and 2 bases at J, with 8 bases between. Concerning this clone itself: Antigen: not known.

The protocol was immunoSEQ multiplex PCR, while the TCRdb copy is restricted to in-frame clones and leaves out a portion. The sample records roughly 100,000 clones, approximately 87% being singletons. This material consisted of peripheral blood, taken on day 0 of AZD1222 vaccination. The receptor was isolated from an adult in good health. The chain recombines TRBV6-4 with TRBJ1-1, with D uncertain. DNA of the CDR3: TGTGCCAGCAGTGACTGGCCCGTTAACACTGAAGCTTTCTTT. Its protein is CASSDWPVNTEAFF.